These 29 T cell receptor beta chains were sequenced from one sample in a study of cytomegalovirus exposure and HLA in healthy donors. 60 Vbeta and 13 Jbeta primers were used in PCR. The data were produced by immunoSEQ multiplex PCR, yet TCRdb's version contains in-frame clones alone and is incomplete. The sample has under 200,000 clones, about four fifths seen once; the top ten hold under 3%. Sequencing input: PBMCs. These TCRs come from a woman in her 50s in good health and CMV-seronegative.

The chain uses TRBV7-3 and TRBJ1-1; D ambiguous. There are 14 residues in the CDR3. Germline-derived CDR1 and CDR2 are SGHTA and FQGTGA. Trimming took off 4 bases at V and 4 bases at J, with 13 bases between the two ends. The CDR3 bases are TGTGCCAGCAGCTCCTCCGCAGCGGCCACTGAAGCTTTCTTT. It is translated as CASSSSAAATEAFF.

The chain employs TRBV4-1 and TRBJ1-6, with D tentatively TRBD1 (6 bases). V was shortened by 5 bases and J by 10 bases, with 12 bases between the two germline ends. Germline CDR1 reads MGHRA; CDR2 reads YSYEKL. This CDR3 spans 13 amino acids. CDR3 in amino acids: CASSGGGASPLHF. The CDR3 DNA is TGCGCCAGCAGCGGCGGGGGGGCATCACCCCTCCACTTT.

This clone was picked up one time. The V gene is TRBV5-6, the J gene TRBJ1-5; a possible D gene is TRBD1 (5 bases). This CDR3 has 14 amino acids. CDR1 SGHDT and CDR2 YYEEEE come from the germline V gene. V shed 0 bases and J shed 9 bases, with 13 bases lying between them. CDR3 amino acids: CASSLAGQGSPQHF. The CDR3 DNA is TGTGCCAGCAGCTTGGCAGGGCAGGGATCGCCCCAGCATTTT.

J is TRBJ2-7 and V is TRBV27, with D possibly TRBD2 on 6 matching bases. The V end lost 4 bases, the J end lost 3 bases, and 13 bases lay between the germline ends. In germline, CDR1 is MNHEY, CDR2 SMNVEV (reference sequence). The CDR3 loop spans 14 amino acids. This CDR3 reads CASSSRGNGYEQYF. The CDR3 DNA reads TGTGCCAGCAGTTCCCGGGGGAACGGCTACGAGCAGTACTTC.

Concerning this clone itself: The junction differs from germline at one of its ends, possibly a read error. The V and J genes are TRBV7-9 and TRBJ2-3; a weak D match, TRBD2 (5 bases). Germline V gene sequence: CDR1 SEHNR, CDR2 FQNEAQ (reference sequence). There are 16 residues in the CDR3. DNA for the CDR3: TGTTCCAGCAGCTTAGCCCTAGCCCAAAGCACAGATACGCAGTATTTT. Translating gives CSSSLALAQSTDTQYF.

This rearrangement joins TRBV29-1 to TRBJ1-1, with a weak D call TRBD1 (5 bases). Germline V CDR1 and CDR2: SQVTM, ANQGSEA. This CDR3 has 12 amino acids. The V and J ends lost 5 bases and 8 bases respectively, with 15 bases between them. The CDR3 nucleotides are TGCAGCGTTCCGGGGCGGGGGGAGGAAGCTTTCTTT. Its translation is CSVPGRGEEAFF. Based on the CDR3 plus reference TRBV29-1 and TRBJ1-1, the full variable domain is SAVISQKPSRDICQRGTSLTIQCQVDSQVTMMFWYRQQPGQSLTLIATANQGSEATYESGFVIDKFPISRPNLTFSTLTVSNMSPEDSSIYLCSVPGRGEEAFFGQGTRLTVV.

This chain joins TRBV7-2 and TRBJ2-7, with 7 bases identical to TRBD1. This CDR3 has 15 residues. V trimming: 7 bases; J trimming: 0 bases; junction bases outside the gene matches: 9. The germline CDR1 and CDR2 sequences are SGHTA and FQGNSA. In DNA, the CDR3 is TGTGCCAGCACCCGAGGGGGCACGAGCTCCTACGAGCAGTACTTC. As protein: CASTRGGTSSYEQYF.

The rearrangement uses TRBV5-1 and TRBJ1-2, with D tentatively TRBD1 (6 bases). The CDR3 length is 15 residues. Trimming cost V 6 bases and J 8 bases, with 23 bases left between them. Per germline, CDR1 SGHRS and CDR2 YFSETQ. CDR3: CASTEITDSIDGYTF. DNA of the CDR3: TGCGCCAGCACCGAAATCACGGACAGCATTGACGGCTACACCTTC.

The chain carries TRBV28 and TRBJ1-4; D perhaps matches TRBD1 (6 bases). Germline-derived CDR1 and CDR2 are MDHEN and SYDVKM. CDR3 length: 14 amino acids. V shed 6 bases and J shed 6 bases, with 14 bases lying between them. CDR3 DNA sequence: TGTGCCAGCAGCGCCGGGGACACCTATGAAAAACTGTTTTTT. It encodes CASSAGDTYEKLFF.

The genes are TRBV27 and TRBJ2-3; 9 nucleotides align to TRBD1. Germline values: CDR1 MNHEY, CDR2 SMNVEV (reference sequence). The CDR3 length is 12 residues. The V gene end was trimmed by 5 bases and the J gene end by 9 bases; junction bases not matched to a gene: 3. The DNA for the CDR3 is TGTGCCAGCAGTCCTGACAGGGGGACGCAGTATTTT. Protein product: CASSPDRGTQYF.

V and J are TRBV6-1 and TRBJ2-7; D not certain. The ends were cut back, 6 bases at V and 3 bases at J, with 3 bases in the middle. The CDR3 extends over 10 amino acids. The germline V gene encodes CDR1 MNHNS and CDR2 SASEGT. This CDR3 reads CASRHYEQYF. DNA of the CDR3: TGTGCCAGCAGACACTACGAGCAGTACTTC.

This chain connects TRBV7-2 to TRBJ2-1; D might be TRBD1 (6 bases). The germline gives CDR1 SGHTA, CDR2 FQGNSA. V was cut by 3 bases and J by 10 bases, with 13 bases left in between. This CDR3 is built from 13 residues. This CDR3 is CASSFRWTVEQFF. CDR3 in DNA: TGTGCCAGCAGCTTCCGCTGGACAGTGGAGCAGTTCTTC.

The V gene is TRBV28, the J gene TRBJ1-2, with a possible D match to TRBD1 (6 bases). V lost 5 bases, J lost 0 bases, and 10 bases lay in between. Germline CDR1 reads MDHEN; CDR2 reads SYDVKM. The CDR3 sequence is 14 residues long. The CDR3 DNA follows: TGTGCCAGCAGTACAGGGTTAGCTAACTATGGCTACACCTTC. It specifies CASSTGLANYGYTF.

This clone is a singleton in its sample. V gene TRBV2 combines with J gene TRBJ1-2, with D unresolved. V was shortened by 7 bases and J by 0 bases, with 9 bases between the two germline ends. Germline assignment: CDR1 SNHLY and CDR2 FYNNEI. The CDR3 totals 13 residues. The CDR3 coding sequence is TGTGCCAGCACCCGGGATGCTAACTATGGCTACACCTTC. Translation gives CASTRDANYGYTF.

V gene TRBV28 combines with J gene TRBJ2-5; TRBD1 aligns across 12 bases. Matching the DNA end better, TRBJ2-7 makes the J call doubtful. The CDR3 contains 15 residues. Germline lookup yields CDR1 MDHEN and CDR2 SYDVKM. The CDR3 DNA sequence: TGTGCCAGCAGTTCACCGGGACAGGGGGCTTACGAGCAGTACTTC. This encodes CASSSPGQGAYEQYF.

This chain links TRBV27 with TRBJ1-1; D perhaps matches TRBD1 (5 bases). CDR3 length equals 14 residues. Germline CDR1 reads MNHEY; CDR2 reads SMNVEV (reference sequence). V was clipped by 6 bases and J by 3 bases, with 14 bases between them. CDR3 coding DNA: TGTGCCAGCAGCCCTCAGGGTCGGGACACTGAAGCTTTCTTT. Protein: CASSPQGRDTEAFF.

This clone was observed a handful of times. The germline gene is not matched at one end of the junction; a read error may be the cause. The chain links TRBV7-9 to TRBJ1-4, with a tentative D call TRBD1 (6 bases). The CDR3 extends over 13 amino acids. Germline V gene lookup returns CDR1 SEHNR and CDR2 FQNEAQ (reference sequence). CDR3 residues: CSSKQGNAEKLFF. The CDR3 DNA reads TGTTCCAGCAAACAGGGCAATGCTGAAAAACTGTTTTTT.

V is TRBV11-3 and J is TRBJ2-1; 10 bases align to TRBD2. V lost 2 bases and J lost 9; bases outside the gene matches: 13. The CDR3 is made up of 17 amino acids. CDR1 and CDR2 from the germline V gene are SGHNT and YENEEA. The CDR3 sequence: CASSLSPSGRPPVEQFF. The CDR3 nucleotides are TGTGCCAGCAGCTTATCACCTAGCGGGAGACCCCCAGTTGAGCAGTTCTTC. The complete variable domain, with remaining parts taken from reference TRBV11-3 and TRBJ2-1, reads EAGVVQSPRYKIIEKKQPVAFWCNPISGHNTLYWYLQNLGQGPELLIRYENEEAVDDSQLPKDRFSAERLKGVDSTLKIQPAELGDSAVYLCASSLSPSGRPPVEQFFGPGTRLTVL.

The chain carries TRBV21-1 and TRBJ1-1; TRBD1 is the table's D call, not checked against the DNA. TRBV21-1 is a pseudogene segment. The CDR3 has 18 amino acids. The CDR3 reads CASSNSPPRQGDYTEAFF. The DNA of the CDR3 is TGTGCCAGCAGCAACAGCCCCCCACGACAGGGTGATTACACTGAAGCTTTCTTT.

The J gene is TRBJ2-3, the V gene TRBV19; 9 nucleotides match TRBD1. This CDR3 is built from 14 residues. V trimming: 6 bases; J trimming: 5 bases; junction bases outside the gene matches: 6. The germline V gene encodes CDR1 LNHDA and CDR2 SQIVND (reference sequence). In DNA form, the CDR3 reads TGTGCCAGTAGCTTGGACAGGGGAAAAGATACGCAGTATTTT. This translates into CASSLDRGKDTQYF.

The V gene is TRBV5-4, the J gene TRBJ1-1; D not certain. The CDR3 length is 14 residues. The germline CDR1 and CDR2 sequences are SGHNT and YYREEE (reference sequence). Trimming took off 0 bases at V and 1 base at J, with 7 bases between the two ends. The CDR3, as DNA: TGTGCCAGCAGCTTGGCCTTACAGAACACTGAAGCTTTCTTT. Its protein is CASSLALQNTEAFF.

The V gene is TRBV5-3, the J gene TRBJ1-1, with D unclear. TRBV5-3 is filed as an ORF, its function uncertain. Trimming stripped 0 bases from V and 5 bases from J, with 11 bases between. CDR3 length: 14 amino acids. CDR3 in amino acids: CARSLAGWWTEAFF. The CDR3, as DNA: TGTGCCAGAAGCTTGGCCGGGTGGTGGACTGAAGCTTTCTTT.

As regards this clone: Other DNA sequences in the same sample also yield this CDR3. The chain combines TRBV28 with TRBJ2-3; 12 nucleotides agree with TRBD2. Trimming took 3 bases from V and 1 from J; bases not matched to a gene: 5. The CDR3 has 17 residues. The germline CDR1 and CDR2 sequences are MDHEN and SYDVKM. CDR3 sequence: CASSFPGTSGRTDTQYF. For the CDR3, the DNA is TGTGCCAGCAGTTTCCCGGGGACTAGCGGGCGCACAGATACGCAGTATTTT.

The table lists this clone with a count of one. The chain links TRBV6-4 to TRBJ2-3; 8 bases agree with TRBD2. V lost 5 bases to trimming and J lost 1 base; unmatched junction nucleotides: 2. The CDR3 has 14 amino acids. From germline, CDR1 is MRHNA and CDR2 SNTAGT. CDR3 sequence reads: CASSLSGGTDTQYF. For the CDR3, the DNA is TGTGCCAGCAGTCTTAGCGGGGGCACAGATACGCAGTATTTT.

This chain connects TRBV6-5 to TRBJ2-2; D is possibly TRBD1 (5 bases). CDR1 MNHEY and CDR2 SVGAGI come from the germline V gene. With 2 bases removed from V and 11 bases from J, the gap between germline ends came to 15 bases. This CDR3 is built from 14 residues. In nucleotides, the CDR3 is TGTGCCAGCAGTTACGGCCAGGGTTCCTTCGAGCTGTTTTTT. It specifies CASSYGQGSFELFF.

The chain joins TRBV11-2 to TRBJ2-7; D call uncertain. V was pared by 0 bases and J by 3 bases, with 6 bases between. Germline V gene data show CDR1 as SGHAT and CDR2 as FQNNGV. The CDR3 totals 13 residues. The CDR3 sequence is CASSLDQNYEQYF. CDR3 nucleotides: TGTGCCAGCAGCTTAGATCAAAACTACGAGCAGTACTTC. The variable domain in full, with the rest retrieved from reference TRBV11-2 and TRBJ2-7, is EAGVAQSPRYKIIEKRQSVAFWCNPISGHATLYWYQQILGQGPKLLIQFQNNGVVDDSQLPKDRFSAERLKGVDSTLKIQPAKLEDSAVYLCASSLDQNYEQYFGPGTRLTVT.

The sample holds one count of this clone. The chain uses TRBV5-1 and TRBJ1-1, with D possibly TRBD1 on 6 matching bases. Germline values: CDR1 SGHRS, CDR2 YFSETQ. This CDR3 spans 14 amino acids. Deletions cut 0 bases from V and 3 bases from J, with 9 bases between. The CDR3 bases are TGCGCCAGCAGCTTGGGGGGGCAAGACACTGAAGCTTTCTTT. Translated, it gives CASSLGGQDTEAFF.

This sequence joins TRBV6-1 and TRBJ1-4, with TRBD1 matching over 7 bases. J gave up 5 bases and V 4 bases, and 7 bases lay outside the gene matches. This CDR3 has 15 amino acids. Germline V gene lookup returns CDR1 MNHNS and CDR2 SASEGT. The CDR3 nucleotides are TGTGCCAGCAGTGTAAGACAGGGCCAGAATGAAAAACTGTTTTTT. Translating it yields CASSVRQGQNEKLFF.

The rearrangement joins TRBV6-1 to TRBJ2-7, with a possible D match to TRBD2 (6 bases). Trimming removed 2 bases from V and 6 bases from J, with 11 bases in between. This CDR3 is built from 13 residues. Per the germline V gene, CDR1 is MNHNS and CDR2 is SASEGT. Here the CDR3 reads CASSESPEGEQYF. The CDR3 DNA follows: TGTGCCAGCAGTGAAAGCCCGGAGGGCGAGCAGTACTTC.